This T cell receptor (beta chain) was profiled in a study of T cells after yellow fever vaccination. Only a few counts were recorded for this clonotype. TCRdb passed the 5' RACE reads through MiXCR, listing each CDR3 protein once. Of some 320,000 distinct CDR3 sequences in the sample, 4.1% were seen once. Trimming pared 5 bases from V and 1 base from J, leaving 11 bases between. There are 15 residues in the CDR3. Looked up from germline, CDR1 is KGHSH and CDR2 is LQKENI. V gene TRBV18 combines with J gene TRBJ2-2; D gene uncertain. The source of this sequence is a man younger than 35 who received the YFV17D yellow fever vaccine. The sample consisted of PBMCs, taken 5 days after the yellow fever booster vaccination. CDR3 DNA sequence: TGTGCCAGCTCAGTCCGGACCTTGAACACCGGGGAGCTGTTTTTT. Its protein is CASSVRTLNTGELFF.